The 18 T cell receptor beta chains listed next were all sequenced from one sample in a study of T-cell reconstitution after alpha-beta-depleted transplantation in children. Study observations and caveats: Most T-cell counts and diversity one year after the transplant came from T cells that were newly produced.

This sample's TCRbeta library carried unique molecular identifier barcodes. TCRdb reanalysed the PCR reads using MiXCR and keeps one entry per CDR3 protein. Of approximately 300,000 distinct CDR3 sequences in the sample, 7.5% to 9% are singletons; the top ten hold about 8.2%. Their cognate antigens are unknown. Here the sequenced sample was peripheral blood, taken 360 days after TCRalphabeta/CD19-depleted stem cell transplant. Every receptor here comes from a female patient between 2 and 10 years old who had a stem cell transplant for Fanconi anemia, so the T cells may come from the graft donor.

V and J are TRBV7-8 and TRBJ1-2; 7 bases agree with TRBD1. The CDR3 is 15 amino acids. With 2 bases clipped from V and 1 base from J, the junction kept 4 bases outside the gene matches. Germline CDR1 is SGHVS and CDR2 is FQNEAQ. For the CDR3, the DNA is TGTGCCAGCAGCTTATCCGGGACAGTTAACTATGGCTACACCTTC. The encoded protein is CASSLSGTVNYGYTF.

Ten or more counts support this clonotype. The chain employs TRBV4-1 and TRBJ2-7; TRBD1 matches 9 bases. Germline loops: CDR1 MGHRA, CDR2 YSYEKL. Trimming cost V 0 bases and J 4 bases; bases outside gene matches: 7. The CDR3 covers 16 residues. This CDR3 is CASSQDPGDRVYEQYF. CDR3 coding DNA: TGCGCCAGCAGCCAAGATCCCGGGGACAGGGTTTACGAGCAGTACTTC.

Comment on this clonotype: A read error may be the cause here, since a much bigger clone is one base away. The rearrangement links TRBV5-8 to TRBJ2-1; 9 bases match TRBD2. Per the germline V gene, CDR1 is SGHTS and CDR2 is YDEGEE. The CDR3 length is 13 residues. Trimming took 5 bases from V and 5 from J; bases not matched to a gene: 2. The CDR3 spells CASRLAGDNEQFF. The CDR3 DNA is TGTGCCAGCAGACTAGCGGGCGACAATGAGCAGTTCTTC.

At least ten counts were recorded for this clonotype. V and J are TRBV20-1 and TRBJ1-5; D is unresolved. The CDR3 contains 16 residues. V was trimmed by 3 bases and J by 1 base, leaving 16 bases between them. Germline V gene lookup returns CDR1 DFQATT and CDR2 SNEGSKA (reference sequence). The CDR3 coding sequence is TGCAGTGCTAGCGCCCAGGCGGTCGGGAGCAATCAGCCCCAGCATTTT. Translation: CSASAQAVGSNQPQHF.

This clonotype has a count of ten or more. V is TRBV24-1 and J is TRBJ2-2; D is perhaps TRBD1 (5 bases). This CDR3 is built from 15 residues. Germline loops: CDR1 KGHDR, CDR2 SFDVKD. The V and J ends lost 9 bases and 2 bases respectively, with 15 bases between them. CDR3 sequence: CATGRSRANTGELFF. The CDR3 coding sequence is TGTGCCACCGGGCGTTCCAGGGCCAACACCGGGGAGCTGTTTTTT.

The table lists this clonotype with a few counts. The chain's CDR3 is CASLQGPGYEQYF. The CDR3 nucleotides are TGTGCCAGCCTCCAGGGACCTGGCTACGAGCAGTACTTC. V and J are TRBV7-9 and TRBJ2-7, with D perhaps matching TRBD1 or TRBD2 (5 bases each). CDR1 and CDR2 (germline): SEHNR, FQNEAQ (reference sequence). V shed 8 bases and J shed 3 bases, with 14 bases lying between them. The CDR3 is made up of 13 amino acids.

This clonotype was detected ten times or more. The chain's CDR3 is CSANRGGARNIQYF. CDR3 DNA: TGCAGCGCCAATAGGGGGGGCGCCAGGAACATTCAGTACTTC. The chain recombines TRBV29-1 with TRBJ2-4; possibly TRBD2 for D (7 bases). The CDR3 consists of 14 residues. Germline V gene sequence: CDR1 SQVTM, CDR2 ANQGSEA. V gave up 7 bases and J gave up 7 bases, with 20 bases separating them.

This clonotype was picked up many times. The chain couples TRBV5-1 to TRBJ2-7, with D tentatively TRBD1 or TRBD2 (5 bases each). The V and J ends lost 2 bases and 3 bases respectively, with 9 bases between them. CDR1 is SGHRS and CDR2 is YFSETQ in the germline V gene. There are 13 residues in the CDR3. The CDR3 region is CASSFARGYEQYV. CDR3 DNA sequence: TGCGCCAGCAGCTTCGCGAGGGGCTACGAGCAGTACGTC.

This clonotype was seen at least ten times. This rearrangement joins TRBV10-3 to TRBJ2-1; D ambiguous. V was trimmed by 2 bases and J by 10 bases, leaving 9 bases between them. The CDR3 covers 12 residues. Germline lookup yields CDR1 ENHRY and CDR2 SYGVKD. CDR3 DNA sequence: TGTGCCATCAGTGAGACGCGACACGAGCAGTTCTTC. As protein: CAISETRHEQFF.

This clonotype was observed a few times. The CDR3 spells CSARDLGTPRGTDTQYF. The CDR3 coding sequence is TGCAGTGCTAGAGATCTCGGGACTCCTCGGGGCACAGATACGCAGTATTTT. The rearrangement joins TRBV20-1 to TRBJ2-3; weak D call: TRBD2 (6 bases). Germline loops: CDR1 DFQATT, CDR2 SNEGSKA (reference sequence). Between the trimmed V and J ends, which lost 0 bases and 1 base, there was a span of 17 bases. The CDR3 covers 17 residues.

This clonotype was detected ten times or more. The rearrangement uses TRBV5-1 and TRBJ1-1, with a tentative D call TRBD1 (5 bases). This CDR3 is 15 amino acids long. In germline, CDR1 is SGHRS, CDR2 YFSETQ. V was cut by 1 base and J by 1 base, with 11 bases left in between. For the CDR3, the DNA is TGCGCCAGCAGCTTGCTGGGACGGTGGAACACTGAAGCTTTCTTT. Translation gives CASSLLGRWNTEAFF.

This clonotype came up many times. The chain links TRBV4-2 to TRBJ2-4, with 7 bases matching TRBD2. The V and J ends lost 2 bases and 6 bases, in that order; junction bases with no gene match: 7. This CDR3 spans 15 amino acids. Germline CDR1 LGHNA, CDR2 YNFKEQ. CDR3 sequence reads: CASSQLSGTLNIQYF. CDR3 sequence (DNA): TGTGCCAGCAGCCAACTCAGCGGGACCCTAAACATTCAGTACTTC.

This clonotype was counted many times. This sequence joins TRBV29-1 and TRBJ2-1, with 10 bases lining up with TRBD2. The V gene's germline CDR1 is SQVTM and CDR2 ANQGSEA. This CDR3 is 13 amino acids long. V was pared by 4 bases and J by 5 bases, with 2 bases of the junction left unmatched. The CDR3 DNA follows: TGCAGCGTTGTCCTAGCGGGGGACAATGAGCAGTTCTTC. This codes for CSVVLAGDNEQFF.

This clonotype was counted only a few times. The CDR3 DNA is TGTGCCAGCACCAGAGGGGGAAGGAGCTCCTACGAGCAGTACTTC. Amino acids: CASTRGGRSSYEQYF. This chain joins TRBV11-3 and TRBJ2-7; D is possibly TRBD1 (6 bases). Looked up from germline, CDR1 is SGHNT and CDR2 is YENEEA. The CDR3 is made up of 15 amino acids. V was pared by 7 bases and J by 0 bases, with 16 bases between.

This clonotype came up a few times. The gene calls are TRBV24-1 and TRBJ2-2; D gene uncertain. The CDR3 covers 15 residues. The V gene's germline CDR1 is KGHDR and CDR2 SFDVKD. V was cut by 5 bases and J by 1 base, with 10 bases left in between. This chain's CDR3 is CATSASPGNTGELFF. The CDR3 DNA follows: TGTGCCACCAGTGCCTCGCCAGGGAACACCGGGGAGCTGTTTTTT.

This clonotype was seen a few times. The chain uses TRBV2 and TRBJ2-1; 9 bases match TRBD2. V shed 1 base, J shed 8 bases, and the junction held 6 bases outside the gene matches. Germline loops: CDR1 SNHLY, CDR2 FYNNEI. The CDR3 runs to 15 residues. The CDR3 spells CASSEVAGDLDEQFF. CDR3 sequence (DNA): TGTGCCAGCAGTGAAGTAGCGGGAGACTTGGATGAGCAGTTCTTC.

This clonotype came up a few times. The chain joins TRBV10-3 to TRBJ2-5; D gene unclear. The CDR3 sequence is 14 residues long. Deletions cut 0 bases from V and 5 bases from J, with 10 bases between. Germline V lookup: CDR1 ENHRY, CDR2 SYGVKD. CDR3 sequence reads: CAISESKGLETQYF. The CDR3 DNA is TGTGCCATCAGTGAGTCCAAAGGGTTGGAGACCCAGTACTTC.

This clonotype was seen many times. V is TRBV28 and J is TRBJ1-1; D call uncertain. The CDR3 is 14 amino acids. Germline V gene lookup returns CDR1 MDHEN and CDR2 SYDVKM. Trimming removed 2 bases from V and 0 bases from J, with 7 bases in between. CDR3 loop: CASSLTPMNTEAFF. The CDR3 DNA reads TGTGCCAGCAGTTTAACCCCCATGAACACTGAAGCTTTCTTT.